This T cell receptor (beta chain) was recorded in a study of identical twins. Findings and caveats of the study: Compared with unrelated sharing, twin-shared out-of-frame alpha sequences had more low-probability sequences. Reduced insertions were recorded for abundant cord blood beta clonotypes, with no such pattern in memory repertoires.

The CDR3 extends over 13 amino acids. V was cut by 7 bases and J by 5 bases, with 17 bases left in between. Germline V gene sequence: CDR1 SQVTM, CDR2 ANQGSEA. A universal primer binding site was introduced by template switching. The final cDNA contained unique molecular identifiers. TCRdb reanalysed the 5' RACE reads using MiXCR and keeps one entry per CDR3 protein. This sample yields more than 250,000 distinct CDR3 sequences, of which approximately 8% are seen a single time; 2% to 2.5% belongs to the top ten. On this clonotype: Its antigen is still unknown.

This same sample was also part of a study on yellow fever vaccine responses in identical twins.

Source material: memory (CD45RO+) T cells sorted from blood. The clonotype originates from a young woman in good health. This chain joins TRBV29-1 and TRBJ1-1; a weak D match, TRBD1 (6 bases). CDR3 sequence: CSAEHYRETEAFF. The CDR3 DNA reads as TGCAGCGCCGAACACTACAGGGAGACTGAAGCTTTCTTT.